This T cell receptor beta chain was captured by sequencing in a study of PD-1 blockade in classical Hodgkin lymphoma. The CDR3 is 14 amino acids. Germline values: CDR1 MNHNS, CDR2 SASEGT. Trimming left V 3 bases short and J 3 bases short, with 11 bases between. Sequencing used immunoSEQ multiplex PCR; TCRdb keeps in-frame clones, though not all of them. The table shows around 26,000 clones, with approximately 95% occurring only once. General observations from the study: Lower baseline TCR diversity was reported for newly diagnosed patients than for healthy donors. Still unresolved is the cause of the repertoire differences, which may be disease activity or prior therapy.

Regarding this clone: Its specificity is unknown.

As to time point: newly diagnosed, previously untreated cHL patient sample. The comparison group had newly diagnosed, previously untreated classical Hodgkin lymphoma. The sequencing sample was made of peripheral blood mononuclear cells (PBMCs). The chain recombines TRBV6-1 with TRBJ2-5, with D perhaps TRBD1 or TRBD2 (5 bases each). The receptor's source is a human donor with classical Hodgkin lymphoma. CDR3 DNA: TGTGCCAGCAGTGAGGGGCAGGAGGAAGAGACCCAGTACTTC. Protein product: CASSEGQEEETQYF.